This T cell receptor beta chain was recorded in a study of blood T cell repertoires in COVID-19. TCRdb's table, derived via immunoSEQ multiplex PCR, lists solely in-frame clones and lacks some. The table records about 140,000 clones, 80% to 90% of them present only once. Sequenced sample: PBMCs or T cells enriched from blood (not recorded which). The receptor comes from a woman in her 50s with acute COVID-19.

CDR3: CATSESGTGNTGELFF. The CDR3 nucleotides read TGTGCCACCAGTGAATCCGGGACAGGGAACACCGGGGAGCTGTTTTTT. This chain uses TRBV24-1 with TRBJ2-2; 8 bases map to TRBD1. J lost 1 base, V lost 4 bases, and 4 bases had no gene match. The CDR3 consists of 16 residues. Germline V gives CDR1 KGHDR, CDR2 SFDVKD.